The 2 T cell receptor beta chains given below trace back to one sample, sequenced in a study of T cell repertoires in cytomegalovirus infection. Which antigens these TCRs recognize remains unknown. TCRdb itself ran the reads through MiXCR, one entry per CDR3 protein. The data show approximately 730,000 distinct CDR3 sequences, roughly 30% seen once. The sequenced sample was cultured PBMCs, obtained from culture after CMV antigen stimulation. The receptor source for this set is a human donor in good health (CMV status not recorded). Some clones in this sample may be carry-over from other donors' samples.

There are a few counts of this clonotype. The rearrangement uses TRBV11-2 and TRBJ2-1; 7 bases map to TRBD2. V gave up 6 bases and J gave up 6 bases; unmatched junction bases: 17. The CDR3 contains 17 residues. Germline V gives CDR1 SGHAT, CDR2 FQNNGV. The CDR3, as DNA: TGTGCCAGCAGTCCAGGACTAGTTGGGGACCTGAGCAATGAGCAGTTCTTC. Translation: CASSPGLVGDLSNEQFF.

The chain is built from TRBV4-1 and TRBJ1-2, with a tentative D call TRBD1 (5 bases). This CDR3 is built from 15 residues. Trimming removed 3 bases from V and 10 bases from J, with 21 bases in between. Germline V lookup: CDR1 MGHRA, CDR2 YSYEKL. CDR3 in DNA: TGCGCCAGCAGCCACCCCGGGGGGGGTTCCTTTGACTACACCTTC. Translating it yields CASSHPGGGSFDYTF.